This T cell receptor beta chain was profiled in a study of T cell responses to AZD1222 COVID-19 vaccine. Study background: Second-dose intervals of approximately 4 or approximately 12 weeks were pooled. General study points: Donors were mostly white British, more females; clonal diversity possibly underestimated. The study identified only six AZD1222 recipients as seropositive at baseline. Of spike-specific TCRs, nearly half reportedly target regions left unmutated in variants.

CDR3 length equals 13 residues. V shed 6 bases and J shed 4 bases, with 15 bases lying between them. Germline V gene data show CDR1 as SQVTM and CDR2 as ANQGSEA. With regard to this clone: No antigen is known for it.

Method: immunoSEQ multiplex PCR; TCRdb's copy keeps in-frame clones and lacks some. Among about 140,000 clones listed, 90% were seen once. Sample: peripheral blood, taken on day 0 of AZD1222 vaccination. This clonotype originated in an adult in good health. This chain connects TRBV29-1 to TRBJ1-1, with D possibly matching TRBD1 (5 bases). For the CDR3, the DNA is TGCAGCGTCCCTGGGGGGAGTTTCACTGAAGCTTTCTTT. Protein product: CSVPGGSFTEAFF.